This T cell receptor beta chain was observed in a study of T cell responses to AZD1222 COVID-19 vaccine. Whole-study findings and limits: Repertoire sampling happened only post peak T cell response.

Per germline, CDR1 GTSNPN and CDR2 SVGIG (reference sequence). The CDR3 is 14 residues long. Losses at the gene ends were 2 bases for V and 4 bases for J; bases not matched to a gene: 3. The method was immunoSEQ multiplex PCR; TCRdb's version includes in-frame clones alone and lacks a portion of them. The sample holds over 100,000 clones, roughly 90% seen once. Turning to this clone: Antigen specificity is unknown.

This chain links TRBV30 with TRBJ1-1, with 11 bases matching TRBD1. This receptor was taken from an adult in good health. This sample comprised peripheral blood, obtained on day 0 of AZD1222 vaccination. The CDR3 nucleotides are TGTGCCTGGAGTACCGGGACAGGGGGCACTGAAGCTTTCTTT. Translating it yields CAWSTGTGGTEAFF.